The 15 T cell receptor beta chains reported below all come from one sample, sequenced in a study of OX40 agonist ivuxolimab in advanced cancers. Assay: immunoSEQ multiplex PCR; the TCRdb copy retains only in-frame clones and omits some. The sample records over 50,000 clones, around 90% being singletons. This specimen consisted of CD4+ or CD8+ T cells sorted from blood, obtained in a trial of the OX40 agonist ivuxolimab. The receptors here all came from an adult with an advanced solid tumor such as melanoma, head and neck, liver or kidney cancer.

This rearrangement joins TRBV7-6 to TRBJ2-7; D gene ambiguous. V was shortened by 2 bases and J by 6 bases, with 11 bases between the two germline ends. The CDR3 extends over 13 amino acids. Germline V gene sequence: CDR1 SGHVS, CDR2 FNYEAQ. CDR3 loop: CASSLSVTGEQYF. Here the CDR3 DNA reads TGTGCCAGCAGCTTATCGGTAACGGGCGAGCAGTACTTC.

V is TRBV11-2 and J is TRBJ1-6; D unclear. The V gene's germline CDR1 is SGHAT and CDR2 FQNNGV. Trimming left V 5 bases short and J 5 bases short, with 4 bases between. The CDR3 loop spans 12 amino acids. CDR3 nucleotide sequence: TGTGCCAGCAGCCCGGATAATTCACCCCTCCACTTT. Translated, it gives CASSPDNSPLHF.

The rearrangement uses TRBV7-2 and TRBJ2-5, with D possibly being TRBD1 (5 bases). Germline CDR1 SGHTA, CDR2 FQGNSA. There are 12 residues in the CDR3. Between the trimmed V and J ends, which lost 1 base and 13 bases, there was a span of 13 bases. The CDR3 DNA reads as TGTGCCAGCAGCTTAGTCTTGGGGCCCGCGTACTTC. It translates to CASSLVLGPAYF.

This chain links TRBV7-3 with TRBJ2-1; TRBD2 might be the D (6 bases). The CDR3 has 15 amino acids. The V and J ends lost 3 bases and 6 bases respectively, with 15 bases between them. Germline V gives CDR1 SGHTA, CDR2 FQGTGA. CDR3 DNA: TGTGCCAGCAGCTTGTGGGAGGCCCCGGGCAATGAGCAGTTCTTC. It encodes CASSLWEAPGNEQFF. The variable domain in full, with the rest retrieved from reference TRBV7-3 and TRBJ2-1, is GAGVSQTPSNKVTEKGKYVELRCDPISGHTALYWYRQSLGQGPEFLIYFQGTGAADDSGLPNDRFFAVRPEGSVSTLKIQRTERGDSAVYLCASSLWEAPGNEQFFGPGTRLTVL.

The chain couples TRBV28 to TRBJ1-5, with 9 positions matching TRBD1. Per germline, CDR1 MDHEN and CDR2 SYDVKM. The CDR3 has 19 residues. J was trimmed by 0 bases and V by 4 bases; bases with no gene match: 13. The CDR3 DNA is TGTGCCAGCAGTTCCCTGCCGGGACAGGGTTCGTATAGCAATCAGCCCCAGCATTTT. Amino acids: CASSSLPGQGSYSNQPQHF.

This clone was detected only a few times. The chain combines TRBV28 with TRBJ1-6; D ambiguous. The germline V gene has CDR1 MDHEN and CDR2 SYDVKM. Trimming took 2 bases from V and 5 from J, leaving 4 bases between them. This CDR3 has 13 residues. CDR3 amino acids: CASSLRDNSPLHF. As DNA, the CDR3 is TGTGCCAGCAGTTTAAGGGATAATTCACCCCTCCACTTT.

DNA of the CDR3: TGTGCCAGCAGTGGCCGGACTAGCTCCTACGAGCAGTACTTC. Translated: CASSGRTSSYEQYF. The chain recombines TRBV6-6 with TRBJ2-7; 7 nucleotides match TRBD2. Per germline, CDR1 MNHNY and CDR2 SVGAGI (reference sequence). After removal of 5 bases from V and 0 bases from J, the junction contained 4 bases not matched to a gene. The CDR3 loop spans 14 amino acids.

This clone was seen a handful of times. The chain joins TRBV15 to TRBJ1-5, with a possible D match to TRBD1 (5 bases). Germline CDR1 reads LNHNV; CDR2 reads YYDKDF (reference sequence). V was shortened by 0 bases and J by 3 bases, with 9 bases between the two germline ends. This CDR3 spans 15 amino acids. Here the CDR3 reads CATSRELDNNQPQHF. In nucleotides, the CDR3 is TGTGCCACCAGCAGAGAACTGGACAACAATCAGCCCCAGCATTTT.

The chain links TRBV5-1 to TRBJ2-1; TRBD1 matches 7 bases. This CDR3 region has 15 residues. V was clipped by 0 bases and J by 2 bases; unmatched bases: 2. Germline CDR1 is SGHRS and CDR2 is YFSETQ. In DNA, the CDR3 is TGCGCCAGCAGCTTGGGCCAGGGGGCCTACAATGAGCAGTTCTTC. Its translation is CASSLGQGAYNEQFF. The whole variable domain, remainder taken from reference TRBV5-1 and TRBJ2-1, is KAGVTQTPRYLIKTRGQQVTLSCSPISGHRSVSWYQQTPGQGLQFLFEYFSETQRNKGNFPGRFSGRQFSNSRSEMNVSTLELGDSALYLCASSLGQGAYNEQFFGPGTRLTVL.

The V call is TRBV19, the J call TRBJ1-1; D is perhaps TRBD1 (5 bases). The CDR3 is 16 amino acids. The V gene lost 4 bases and the J gene lost 6 bases, with 21 bases spanning the gap. Germline assignment: CDR1 LNHDA and CDR2 SQIVND (reference sequence). The CDR3 nucleotides read TGTGCCAGTAGTACCTCGTGGTCAAGACAGACCGCTGAAGCTTTCTTT. Protein product: CASSTSWSRQTAEAFF.

The chain employs TRBV18 and TRBJ1-1; no clear D gene. The CDR3 covers 15 residues. The V and J ends lost 6 bases and 2 bases respectively, with 16 bases between them. From germline, CDR1 is KGHSH and CDR2 LQKENI. This CDR3 is CASSPTGYSNTEAFF. In DNA form, the CDR3 reads TGTGCCAGCTCCCCAACTGGGTATTCCAACACTGAAGCTTTCTTT.

V and J are TRBV30 and TRBJ1-6; no clear D gene. Germline V CDR1 and CDR2: GTSNPN, SVGIG (reference sequence). Trimming removed 1 base from V and 4 bases from J, with 11 bases in between. CDR3 size: 15 residues. The CDR3 sequence is CAWSGRLQYNSPLHF. In DNA form, the CDR3 reads TGTGCCTGGAGTGGGCGGTTACAGTATAATTCACCCCTCCACTTT.

The chain carries TRBV6-4 and TRBJ1-3; the D gene is possibly TRBD1 (6 bases). The CDR3 is made up of 15 amino acids. CDR1 and CDR2 from the germline V gene are MRHNA and SNTAGT. Deletions cut 6 bases from V and 4 bases from J, with 16 bases between. The CDR3 reads CASSAPTGPGNTIYF. CDR3 DNA sequence: TGTGCCAGCAGCGCCCCAACAGGGCCCGGAAACACCATATATTTT.

V gene TRBV7-2 combines with J gene TRBJ2-3; a possible D gene is TRBD2 (5 bases). This CDR3 spans 13 amino acids. V was pared by 5 bases and J by 10 bases, with 16 bases between. Germline CDR1 SGHTA, CDR2 FQGNSA. The chain's CDR3 is CASSRPLDFAQYF. In nucleotides, the CDR3 is TGTGCCAGCAGCCGACCACTAGACTTTGCGCAGTATTTT. The full variable domain, rest sourced from reference TRBV7-2 and TRBJ2-3, is GAGVSQSPSNKVTEKGKDVELRCDPISGHTALYWYRQSLGQGLEFLIYFQGNSAPDKSGLPSDRFSAERTGGSVSTLTIQRTQQEDSAVYLCASSRPLDFAQYFGPGTRLTVL.

The chain combines TRBV4-1 with TRBJ1-1, with D perhaps TRBD1 (6 bases). The CDR3 consists of 16 residues. V was cut by 4 bases and J by 3 bases, with 18 bases left in between. Germline CDR1 and CDR2: MGHRA and YSYEKL. CDR3: CASSPTTGGVDTEAFF. The DNA of the CDR3 is TGCGCCAGCAGCCCTACGACAGGTGGGGTGGACACTGAAGCTTTCTTT.